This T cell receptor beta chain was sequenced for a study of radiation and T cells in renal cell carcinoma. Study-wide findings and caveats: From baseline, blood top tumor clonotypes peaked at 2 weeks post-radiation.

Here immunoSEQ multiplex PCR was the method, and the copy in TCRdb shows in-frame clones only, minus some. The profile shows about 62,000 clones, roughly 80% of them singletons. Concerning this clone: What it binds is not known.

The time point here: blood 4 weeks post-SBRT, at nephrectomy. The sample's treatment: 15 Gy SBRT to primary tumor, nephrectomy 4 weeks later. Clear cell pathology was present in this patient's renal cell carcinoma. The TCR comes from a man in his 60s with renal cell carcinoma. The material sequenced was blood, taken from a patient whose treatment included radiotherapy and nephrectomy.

CDR3 protein: CASSSSARGNYGYTF. The CDR3, as DNA: TGTGCCAGCAGCTCGAGTGCTAGGGGCAACTATGGCTACACCTTC. The chain recombines TRBV7-6 with TRBJ1-2, with D possibly being TRBD1 (5 bases). This CDR3 has 15 amino acids. V lost 4 bases and J lost 2, with 14 bases in between. In germline, CDR1 is SGHVS, CDR2 FNYEAQ.